This T cell receptor beta chain was captured by sequencing in a study of OX40 agonist ivuxolimab in advanced cancers. About the study: Patient treatment consisted of intravenous ivuxolimab administration every 2 weeks at 0.01 to 10 mg/kg. General study findings and limits: Among expanded peripheral T cells, antigen specificity went undetermined. Relative to CD4+ cells, CD8+ T cells on average had more expanded clones.

On this clone: The antigen is undetermined.

Germline V gene lookup returns CDR1 GTSNPN and CDR2 SVGIG (reference sequence). There are 19 residues in the CDR3. After removal of 3 bases from V and 15 bases from J, the junction contained 28 bases not matched to a gene. The repertoire was sequenced with immunoSEQ multiplex PCR; TCRdb's copy has only in-frame clones and lacks some. The data hold fewer than 80,000 clones, with about 85% observed a single time. Sequenced material: CD4+ or CD8+ T cells sorted from blood, taken in a trial of the OX40 agonist ivuxolimab. The receptor's source is an adult with an advanced solid tumor such as melanoma, head and neck, liver or kidney cancer. This chain uses TRBV30 with TRBJ1-6; 8 bases line up with TRBD1. As DNA, the CDR3 is TGTGCCTGGAGCCGGGGACAGGAGCTAAATAACCCCTTCCTTTGGCGCCTCCACTTT. The encoded protein is CAWSRGQELNNPFLWRLHF.